These 14 T cell receptor beta chains originate from one sample sequenced in a study of blood T cell repertoires in COVID-19. Only in-frame clones appear in the TCRdb table, and some are missing; sequencing was by immunoSEQ multiplex PCR. In the table there are some 400,000 clones, about 90% of which are singletons. Sequenced: peripheral blood. The receptor set was obtained from a woman aged 55-70 years with COVID-19, enrolled during active disease.

This chain connects TRBV18 to TRBJ1-2; tentatively, D is TRBD1 (6 bases). The V end was cut by 3 bases, the J end by 7 bases, with 9 bases between. The CDR3 consists of 12 residues. Germline V CDR1 and CDR2: KGHSH, LQKENI. CDR3 amino acids: CASSPQDSGYTF. CDR3 in DNA: TGTGCCAGCTCACCCCAGGACAGTGGCTACACCTTC.

The chain uses TRBV30 and TRBJ1-2; D remains unclear. The CDR3 consists of 12 residues. The V end lost 0 bases, the J end lost 8 bases, and 10 bases lay between the germline ends. From germline, CDR1 is GTSNPN and CDR2 SVGIG (reference sequence). The CDR3 DNA is TGTGCCTGGAGTGTCGTAGTGTGGGGCTACACCTTC. Translation gives CAWSVVVWGYTF.

V and J are TRBV5-1 and TRBJ1-3; 7 bases are shared with TRBD1. Unmatched junction bases numbered 5, after V lost 1 base and J lost 1 base. Germline V gives CDR1 SGHRS, CDR2 YFSETQ. The length of the CDR3 is 16 residues. The CDR3 DNA is TGCGCCAGCAGCTTGACAGGGGTCATTTCTGGAAACACCATATATTTT. This translates into CASSLTGVISGNTIYF.

The chain has TRBV28 and TRBJ2-7; D unclear. The CDR3 runs 15 residues. V was trimmed by 6 bases and J by 0 bases, leaving 15 bases between them. Germline V lookup: CDR1 MDHEN, CDR2 SYDVKM. CDR3 protein: CASRMSGGSSYEQYF. The CDR3 DNA follows: TGTGCCAGCAGGATGTCCGGCGGCAGCTCCTACGAGCAGTACTTC.

The V call is TRBV5-1, the J call TRBJ2-1; D is perhaps TRBD2 (6 bases). V lost 7 bases, J lost 7 bases, and 15 bases lay in between. The CDR3 spans 13 residues. Germline lookup yields CDR1 SGHRS and CDR2 YFSETQ. CDR3 DNA sequence: TGCGCCAGCGGGGGGTCGGGTTGGAATGAGCAGTTCTTC. Its protein product is CASGGSGWNEQFF. The variable domain in full, with the rest retrieved from reference TRBV5-1 and TRBJ2-1, is KAGVTQTPRYLIKTRGQQVTLSCSPISGHRSVSWYQQTPGQGLQFLFEYFSETQRNKGNFPGRFSGRQFSNSRSEMNVSTLELGDSALYLCASGGSGWNEQFFGPGTRLTVL.

In its sample, this clone was seen once. This chain links TRBV20-1 with TRBJ2-4; TRBD2 is a possible D gene (7 bases). Germline assignment: CDR1 DFQATT and CDR2 SNEGSKA (reference sequence). The CDR3 has 16 residues. V was cut by 3 bases and J by 3 bases, with 18 bases left in between. CDR3 nucleotides: TGCAGTGCTAGTCTAGGGGGGGGCGCGGGCAAAAACATTCAGTACTTC. This encodes CSASLGGGAGKNIQYF.

This chain uses TRBV5-4 with TRBJ1-4; the D gene is possibly TRBD1 (5 bases). The CDR3 contains 15 residues. Germline lookup yields CDR1 SGHNT and CDR2 YYREEE (reference sequence). The germline V and J ends were trimmed by 3 bases and 5 bases, with 14 bases remaining between them. The CDR3 DNA follows: TGTGCCAGCAGCTCCCACGGACAAGACAATGAAAAACTGTTTTTT. It translates to CASSSHGQDNEKLFF.

The chain uses TRBV4-1 and TRBJ2-2; no clear D. CDR3 length: 17 amino acids. In germline, CDR1 is MGHRA, CDR2 YSYEKL. The V and J ends lost 0 bases and 4 bases respectively, with 15 bases between them. CDR3 bases: TGCGCCAGCAGCCAAGAATGGTTTAGATCTCCCACCGGGGAGCTGTTTTTT. Its protein product is CASSQEWFRSPTGELFF.

As regards this clone: Because it lacks the conserved phenylalanine or tryptophan at the end, this CDR3 is likely a read error. It is unclear where the CDR3 begins or ends on the DNA, so no DNA is shown, and the CDR3 is as TCRdb lists it. The chain has TRBV28 and TRBJ1-1; the table's D call TRBD1 went unverified against the DNA. CDR1 is MDHEN, CDR2 SYDVKM, per germline. The CDR3 adds up to 15 amino acids, both ends counted. The CDR3 reads CASSLGGTGSSKPWV.

Of note for this clone: At the DNA level, this CDR3 is encoded by other sequences in the same sample as well. The V and J genes are TRBV19 and TRBJ1-5; TRBD1 aligns across 9 bases. Germline V CDR1 and CDR2: LNHDA, SQIVND (reference sequence). The ends lost 6 bases at V and 6 bases at J; junction bases unmatched: 3. The CDR3 sequence is 13 residues long. The DNA for the CDR3 is TGTGCCAGTAGCCGACAGGGGGGTCAGCCCCAGCATTTT. This translates into CASSRQGGQPQHF.

V is TRBV9 and J is TRBJ1-3, with D possibly TRBD1 on 5 matching bases. V was cut by 0 bases and J by 6 bases, with 10 bases left in between. The CDR3 consists of 14 residues. Germline V gene data show CDR1 as SGDLS and CDR2 as YYNGEE. CDR3 coding DNA: TGTGCCAGCAGCGTAGGCCAGGGATTAAACACCATATATTTT. Encoded protein: CASSVGQGLNTIYF.

The rearrangement uses TRBV9 and TRBJ2-7, with D uncertain. Germline V gene lookup returns CDR1 SGDLS and CDR2 YYNGEE. Trimming removed 0 bases at V and 4 bases at J, with 11 bases between. CDR3 size: 14 residues. The CDR3 region has the DNA TGTGCCAGCAGCGTAGAGCATCTTGAGTACGAGCAGTACTTC. Amino acids: CASSVEHLEYEQYF. Using reference TRBV9 and TRBJ2-7 for the parts outside the CDR3, the full variable domain is DSGVTQTPKHLITATGQRVTLRCSPRSGDLSVYWYQQSLDQGLQFLIQYYNGEERAKGNILERFSAQQFPDLHSELNLSSLELGDSALYFCASSVEHLEYEQYFGPGTRLTVT.

This chain links TRBV5-5 with TRBJ1-6; TRBD1 matches at 7 bases. The CDR3 runs to 14 residues. After removal of 5 bases from V and 10 bases from J, the junction contained 9 bases not matched to a gene. Germline V gene sequence: CDR1 SGHKS, CDR2 YYEKEE (reference sequence). DNA of the CDR3: TGTGCCAGCAGGGCGACAGGGTCTCAGTCACCCCTCCACTTT. As protein: CASRATGSQSPLHF. Drawing the rest from reference TRBV5-5 and TRBJ1-6, the complete variable domain is DAGVTQSPTHLIKTRGQQVTLRCSPISGHKSVSWYQQVLGQGPQFIFQYYEKEERGRGNFPDRFSARQFPNYSSELNVNALLLGDSALYLCASRATGSQSPLHFGNGTRLTVT.

The J gene is TRBJ2-1, the V gene TRBV5-4; the match to TRBD2 covers 15 bases. The V gene's germline CDR1 is SGHNT and CDR2 YYREEE (reference sequence). CDR3 length equals 16 residues. With 4 bases clipped from V and 6 bases from J, the junction kept 5 bases outside the gene matches. CDR3 nucleotides: TGTGCCAGCAGCACTGGACTAGCGGGGGGGAGCAATGAGCAGTTCTTC. This codes for CASSTGLAGGSNEQFF.